This TCR beta chain emerged from a study of read filtering for tumor transcriptome and immune sequencing. This CDR3 has 16 residues. V lost 2 bases to trimming and J lost 7 bases; unmatched junction nucleotides: 7. Germline CDR1 reads MGHRA; CDR2 reads YSYEKL. Study-level results: Single-read clonotypes: roughly 81% of IR-seq clonotypes (roughly 4% of reads), about 70% of RNA-seq clonotypes (around 48% of reads).

This clonotype was observed at least ten times. Its antigen is unidentified. From roughly 390 ng of RNA, a library with molecular barcoded alpha/delta and beta/gamma adaptors was made. Each CDR3 protein is one row after TCRdb ran MiXCR on the reads. Among 50,000 or so distinct CDR3 sequences listed, 10% to 15% were seen once. This rearrangement joins TRBV4-1 to TRBJ2-1, with 11 nucleotides matching TRBD2. The sequence came from a donor aged 40 or older with multiple myeloma. The sample consisted of a population of CD138-negative cells sorted from bone marrow. Here the CDR3 reads CASSQPGLADGNEQFF. DNA of the CDR3: TGCGCCAGCAGCCAACCGGGACTAGCGGACGGAAATGAGCAGTTCTTC.